What follows are 23 T cell receptor beta chains derived from one specimen sequenced in a study of blood T cell repertoires in COVID-19 (dated by TCRdb to 2020 to 2021). Library creation used the immunoSEQ multiplex PCR assay. Here the immuneACCESS table is served through TCRdb, limited to in-frame sequences with V and J called. Missing clones are a known gap in these copies; in checked studies unresolved V genes cover under half, and the rest lacks a known reason. Present in this sample are about 24,000 clones, roughly nine tenths of which were seen just once. In total, the top ten clones hold over 9.5% of the sample. Specimen: peripheral blood. The receptors stem from a man between 65 and 85 years old with acute or convalescent COVID-19.

The rearrangement uses TRBV29-1 and TRBJ2-5; maybe TRBD1 (5 bases). The length of the CDR3 is 13 residues. CDR1 and CDR2 (germline): SQVTM, ANQGSEA. The V gene lost 2 bases and the J gene lost 7 bases, with 14 bases spanning the gap. Here the CDR3 DNA reads TGCAGCGTTGAAAGGGCAGGGTTAGGGACCCAGTACTTC. Translating gives CSVERAGLGTQYF.

J is TRBJ2-5 and V is TRBV6-5; D gene ambiguous. CDR1 is MNHEY, CDR2 SVGAGI, per germline. Between the trimmed V and J ends, which lost 0 bases and 2 bases, there was a span of 7 bases. CDR3 size: 14 residues. CDR3 sequence: CASSYSAVQETQYF. DNA for the CDR3: TGTGCCAGCAGTTACTCGGCCGTTCAAGAGACCCAGTACTTC.

This chain joins TRBV9 and TRBJ2-3, with 10 bases identical to TRBD1. Germline CDR1 reads SGDLS; CDR2 reads YYNGEE. The CDR3 is 16 residues long. J gave up 4 bases and V 3 bases, and 8 bases lay outside the gene matches. For the CDR3, the DNA is TGTGCCAGCAGCGCCAGACAGGGGGCAGTCGCAGATACGCAGTATTTT. Protein sequence: CASSARQGAVADTQYF.

The chain recombines TRBV14 with TRBJ2-5, with TRBD1 identical over 8 bases. The CDR3 has 15 amino acids. Germline assignment: CDR1 SGHDN and CDR2 FVKESK. The V and J ends lost 2 bases and 5 bases, in that order; junction bases with no gene match: 7. CDR3 sequence reads: CASSQRTGYMETQYF. The CDR3 coding sequence is TGTGCCAGCAGCCAAAGGACAGGGTATATGGAGACCCAGTACTTC.

This clone showed up just once. The chain links TRBV2 to TRBJ1-4; no clear D. With 5 bases removed from V and 0 bases from J, the gap between germline ends came to 7 bases. CDR3 length: 14 amino acids. Per germline, CDR1 SNHLY and CDR2 FYNNEI. The DNA for the CDR3 is TGTGCCAGCAGTTACACCTCAACTAATGAAAAACTGTTTTTT. Amino acid sequence: CASSYTSTNEKLFF.

CDR3 nucleotide sequence: TGTGCCAGCAGTCAGCTAGCGGGAGGGCTAGATGAGCAGTTCTTC. Translated, it gives CASSQLAGGLDEQFF. The chain couples TRBV13 to TRBJ2-1, with 12 nucleotides matching TRBD2. Unmatched junction bases numbered 8, after V lost 6 bases and J lost 8 bases. Per germline, CDR1 PRHDT and CDR2 FYEKMQ (reference sequence). This CDR3 comprises 15 residues.

The chain combines TRBV7-8 with TRBJ1-4; perhaps TRBD1 as D (5 bases). The V gene lost 3 bases and the J gene lost 0 bases, with 14 bases spanning the gap. The CDR3 contains 17 residues. Germline V gene lookup returns CDR1 SGHVS and CDR2 FQNEAQ. The CDR3 sequence: CASSLVTGPSTNEKLFF. CDR3 sequence (DNA): TGTGCCAGCAGCTTGGTCACAGGTCCCTCAACTAATGAAAAACTGTTTTTT.

This clone has only a few counts. The rearrangement joins TRBV27 to TRBJ1-5; D not certain. The CDR3 runs 13 residues. Germline loops: CDR1 MNHEY, CDR2 SMNVEV (reference sequence). Trimming took 6 bases from V and 2 from J, leaving 8 bases between them. The CDR3 region is CASRDGGNQPQHF. The CDR3 nucleotides read TGTGCCAGCAGGGACGGGGGCAATCAGCCCCAGCATTTT.

The J gene is TRBJ2-7, the V gene TRBV5-1; 8 nucleotides match TRBD1. The CDR3 runs to 13 residues. The germline V gene has CDR1 SGHRS and CDR2 YFSETQ. Germline trimming cut 2 bases from V and 4 bases from J; bases unmatched to any gene: 2. CDR3 DNA: TGCGCCAGCAGCTTCCGGACAGGGTACGAGCAGTACTTC. Its protein is CASSFRTGYEQYF.

The chain links TRBV28 to TRBJ1-5; D is possibly TRBD1 (6 bases). Trimming took off 5 bases at V and 5 bases at J, with 16 bases between the two ends. CDR1 is MDHEN and CDR2 is SYDVKM in the germline V gene. The CDR3 extends over 15 amino acids. CDR3 sequence: CASSLSDEGDQPQHF. DNA of the CDR3: TGTGCCAGCAGTCTGTCCGACGAGGGGGATCAGCCCCAGCATTTT.

This rearrangement joins TRBV27 to TRBJ1-1; a weak D match, TRBD1 (5 bases). Trimming cost V 0 bases and J 0 bases, with 11 bases left between them. CDR1 is MNHEY, CDR2 SMNVEV, per germline (reference sequence). The length of the CDR3 is 16 residues. CDR3 residues: CASSLSAGWMNTEAFF. The CDR3 DNA follows: TGTGCCAGCAGTTTATCCGCAGGGTGGATGAACACTGAAGCTTTCTTT.

This rearrangement joins TRBV19 to TRBJ1-5; no definite D call. Germline V CDR1 and CDR2: LNHDA, SQIVND (reference sequence). The CDR3 runs to 13 residues. The V end lost 5 bases, the J end lost 3 bases, and 8 bases lay between the germline ends. CDR3 bases: TGTGCCAGTAGTGACCAGGTCAATCAGCCCCAGCATTTT. Its translation is CASSDQVNQPQHF.

This sequence joins TRBV27 and TRBJ1-2, with 10 bases aligning to TRBD1. Trimming removed 7 bases from V and 8 bases from J; junction bases left unmatched: 16. The CDR3 loop spans 16 amino acids. Germline V gives CDR1 MNHEY, CDR2 SMNVEV (reference sequence). In DNA form, the CDR3 reads TGTGCCAGCACGGACAGGGGGAAGACCCCTCGGGACGGCTACACCTTC. Translation: CASTDRGKTPRDGYTF.

For this clone: The junction departs from the called germline gene at one end, perhaps through a read error. The rearrangement links TRBV7-2 to TRBJ2-1; 9 nucleotides line up with TRBD2. Per germline, CDR1 SGHTA and CDR2 FQGNSA. This CDR3 comprises 15 residues. CDR3 residues: CASSLAGQSHNEQFF. The CDR3, as DNA: TGTGCCAGCAGCCTAGCGGGACAGTCCCACAATGAGCAGTTCTTC.

This clone appeared once. The chain carries TRBV21-1 and TRBJ1-2. TRBV21-1 is recorded as a pseudogene. CDR3 length: 13 amino acids. The CDR3 nucleotides are TGTGCCAGCAGCAAAGCTGGAGTAACTGGCTACACCTTC. Amino acid sequence: CASSKAGVTGYTF.

This rearrangement joins TRBV28 to TRBJ1-4; 11 bases agree with TRBD1. This CDR3 region has 16 residues. CDR1 and CDR2 from the germline V gene are MDHEN and SYDVKM. The trim removed 5 bases at V and 7 bases at J, leaving 9 bases unmatched. The CDR3 DNA is TGTGCCAGCAGTACTCCTGGACAGGGGGCAAGTGAAAAACTGTTTTTT. Translated, it gives CASSTPGQGASEKLFF. The full variable domain, its missing parts supplied by reference TRBV28 and TRBJ1-4, is DVKVTQSSRYLVKRTGEKVFLECVQDMDHENMFWYRQDPGLGLRLIYFSYDVKMKEKGDIPEGYSVSREKKERFSLILESASTNQTSMYLCASSTPGQGASEKLFFGSGTQLSVL.

The chain has TRBV7-9 and TRBJ1-1; D not resolved. The CDR3 covers 13 residues. The V end was cut by 1 base, the J end by 10 bases, with 13 bases between. Per germline, CDR1 SEHNR and CDR2 FQNEAQ (reference sequence). CDR3: CASSLVQHPSAFF. The CDR3 DNA reads as TGTGCCAGCAGCTTAGTTCAACATCCTTCAGCTTTCTTT. The full variable domain, in which reference TRBV7-9 and TRBJ1-1 provide the parts outside the CDR3, is DTGVSQNPRHKITKRGQNVTFRCDPISEHNRLYWYRQTLGQGPEFLTYFQNEAQLEKSRLLSDRFSAERPKGSFSTLEIQRTEQGDSAMYLCASSLVQHPSAFFGQGTRLTVV.

This clone was seen only once. The rearrangement uses TRBV25-1 and TRBJ2-5, with D maybe TRBD1 (5 bases). CDR3 size: 14 residues. Germline lookup yields CDR1 MGHDK and CDR2 SYGVNS. V was trimmed by 3 bases and J by 2 bases, leaving 10 bases between them. The CDR3 DNA reads as TGTGCCAGCAGTGAGTCCAGGGTGCAAGAGACCCAGTACTTC. This sequence encodes CASSESRVQETQYF.

The chain recombines TRBV21-1 with TRBJ2-2; TRBD1, the table's D call, lacks a check against the DNA. TRBV21-1 is designated a pseudogene. The CDR3 sequence is 17 residues long. For the CDR3, the DNA is TGTGCCAGCAGCGCTCGGCGAGACAGGGTGGTCGCCGGGGAGCTGTTTTTT. Protein sequence: CASSARRDRVVAGELFF.

The chain couples TRBV19 to TRBJ2-2, with D tentatively TRBD1 (6 bases). Germline V gene sequence: CDR1 LNHDA, CDR2 SQIVND (reference sequence). Trimming removed 2 bases at V and 1 base at J, with 11 bases between. The CDR3 extends over 16 amino acids. The CDR3 nucleotides are TGTGCCAGTAGTATAAGGGCCAGGGGGAACACCGGGGAGCTGTTTTTT. It translates to CASSIRARGNTGELFF.

V usage is TRBV5-1 and J usage is TRBJ1-1; a possible D gene is TRBD1 (6 bases). Germline V gene lookup returns CDR1 SGHRS and CDR2 YFSETQ. V lost 4 bases to trimming and J lost 7 bases, with 17 bases between them. CDR3 size: 14 residues. In nucleotides, the CDR3 is TGCGCCAGCAGCATAGACCAGGGGTTTGATGAAGCTTTCTTT. As protein: CASSIDQGFDEAFF. Variable domain in full (rest from reference TRBV5-1 and TRBJ1-1): KAGVTQTPRYLIKTRGQQVTLSCSPISGHRSVSWYQQTPGQGLQFLFEYFSETQRNKGNFPGRFSGRQFSNSRSEMNVSTLELGDSALYLCASSIDQGFDEAFFGQGTRLTVV.

This CDR3 is CASSEANRGAKPQHF. The CDR3 coding sequence is TGTGCCAGCAGTGAAGCAAACAGGGGGGCGAAGCCCCAGCATTTT. V usage is TRBV2 and J usage is TRBJ1-5; 8 bases align to TRBD1. Germline loops: CDR1 SNHLY, CDR2 FYNNEI. This CDR3 region has 15 residues. V was clipped by 0 bases and J by 8 bases; unmatched bases: 6.

The J gene is TRBJ2-2, the V gene TRBV9, with a tentative D call TRBD2 (5 bases). CDR3 length: 20 amino acids. The germline V gene has CDR1 SGDLS and CDR2 YYNGEE. With 0 bases removed from V and 5 bases from J, the gap between germline ends came to 26 bases. The CDR3 coding sequence is TGTGCCAGCAGCGTAGAGACCAGGTCGCCCAACCCGAGGGAGACCGGGGAGCTGTTTTTT. It codes for CASSVETRSPNPRETGELFF.